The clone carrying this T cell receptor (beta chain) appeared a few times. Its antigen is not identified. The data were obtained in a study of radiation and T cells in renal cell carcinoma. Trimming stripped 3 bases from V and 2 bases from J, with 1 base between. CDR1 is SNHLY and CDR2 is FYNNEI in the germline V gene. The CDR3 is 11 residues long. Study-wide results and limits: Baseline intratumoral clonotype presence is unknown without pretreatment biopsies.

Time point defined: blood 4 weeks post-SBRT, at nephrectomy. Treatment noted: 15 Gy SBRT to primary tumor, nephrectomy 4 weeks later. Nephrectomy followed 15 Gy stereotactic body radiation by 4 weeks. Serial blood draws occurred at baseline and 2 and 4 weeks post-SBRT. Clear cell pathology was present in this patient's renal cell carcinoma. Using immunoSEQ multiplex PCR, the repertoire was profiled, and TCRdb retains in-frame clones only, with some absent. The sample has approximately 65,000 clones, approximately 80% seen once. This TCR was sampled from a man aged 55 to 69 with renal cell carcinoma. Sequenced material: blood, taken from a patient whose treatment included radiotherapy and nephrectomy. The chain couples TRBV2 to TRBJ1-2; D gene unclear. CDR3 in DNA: TGTGCCAGCAGTGAGAACTATGGCTACACCTTC. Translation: CASSENYGYTF. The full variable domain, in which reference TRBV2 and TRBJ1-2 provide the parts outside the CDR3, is EPEVTQTPSHQVTQMGQEVILRCVPISNHLYFYWYRQILGQKVEFLVSFYNNEISEKSEIFDDQFSVERPDGSNFTLKIRSTKLEDSAMYFCASSENYGYTFGSGTRLTVV.